Sequencing of this T cell receptor beta chain was carried out in a study of OX40 agonist ivuxolimab in advanced cancers. In the study overall: The study enrolled dose-escalation patients with hepatocellular carcinoma, melanoma, renal cell or head and neck cancer.

Some clones are missing from TCRdb's copy, which holds only in-frame ones; the method was immunoSEQ multiplex PCR. The table includes approximately 99,000 clones, approximately 89% detected once. About this clone: Its antigen is unknown.

Study outcomes and limitations: The mean number of expanded clones was higher in CD8+ T cells than in CD4+.

Per germline, CDR1 LNHNV and CDR2 YYDKDF (reference sequence). The V end was cut by 1 base, the J end by 0 bases, with 10 bases between. The CDR3 covers 15 residues. The source material was CD4+ or CD8+ T cells sorted from blood, sampled in a trial of the OX40 agonist ivuxolimab. J is TRBJ2-7 and V is TRBV15; the D gene could be TRBD1 or TRBD2 (5 bases each). The source is an adult with an advanced solid tumor such as melanoma, head and neck, liver or kidney cancer. The CDR3 DNA reads as TGTGCCACCAGCAGAGTTGGGGGAAGCTCCTACGAGCAGTACTTC. This encodes CATSRVGGSSYEQYF. Together with reference TRBV15 and TRBJ2-7, the CDR3 gives the full variable domain: DAMVIQNPRYQVTQFGKPVTLSCSQTLNHNVMYWYQQKSSQAPKLLFHYYDKDFNNEADTPDNFQSRRPNTSFCFLDIRSPGLGDTAMYLCATSRVGGSSYEQYFGPGTRLTVT.